What follows describes a single TCR beta chain. The table lists this clonotype with many counts. Its antigen is still unknown. No much larger clone is present one base from it, and per-base qualities are unavailable. The library was built by means of 5' RACE. The instrument was an Illumina HiSeq 2000. Template switching introduced a universal primer binding site; the final cDNA contained a unique molecular identifier, enabling accurate counting of TCR cDNA molecules. Specific primers in the conserved constant-segment region were used to synthesize first-strand cDNA for the TCR alpha and beta chains. To control for contamination, each cDNA library was double barcoded with a SMART-Mk sample barcode plus Illumina barcodes. Two successive PCR steps introduced TruSeq adapter sequences along with Illumina sample barcodes. The TCR alpha and beta cDNA libraries were sequenced on the Illumina HiSeq platform using custom primers. The source study handled its data this way. MiGEC was used to process raw reads and extract unique molecular identifiers, and MiXCR was used to find CDR3 positions. Recombination models were inferred per individual with the repgenHMM and IGoR tools using an EM algorithm. The analysis of shared clonotypes was done with the tcR package in R, with sharing normalized by the product of cloneset sizes. To study raw recombination free of thymic and clonal selection effects, out-of-frame nonproductive sequences were analyzed. The raw public reads went through TCRdb reprocessing: fastp at Q25, MiXCR clone calling, in-frame beta chains kept. When rows share a CDR3 protein, they turn into one entry using the most common DNA and genes. The V and J calls were not made by the authors but by TCRdb's processing. The sample includes around 250,000 distinct CDR3 sequences, with roughly 7.1% observed a single time. 13% to 15% of the sample comes from the top ten.

These data are taken from a study of identical twins (dated by TCRdb to between 2015 and 2016). Context from the whole study: The study deep-sequenced TCR alpha and beta repertoires from monozygotic twins, unrelated adults of various ages and cord blood to test whether fetal clonotypes persist. Replicate twin experiments were performed at different times using different library preparation protocols to rule out contamination. Broad study findings and their caveats: Invariant T cells such as MAIT and iNKT could partly confound zero-insertion analyses, though diverse VJ usage argued against this for most clonotypes. Recombination models systematically underestimated out-of-frame TCR alpha sharing in monozygotic twins but agreed with sharing between unrelated individuals. Fewer insertions were carried by abundant cord blood beta clonotypes; a weaker similar trend was observed in young adult naive repertoires, while no such trend was observed in memory repertoires. Because the same donors could not be followed over many years, the conclusions depended on cross-sectional statistical analysis. Excess twin sharing in beta out-of-frame sequences was weaker because fewer shared sequences lowered the signal-to-noise ratio. Compared with coincidental sharing between unrelated individuals, out-of-frame TCR alpha sequences shared between twins had an excess of sequences with low generation probability.

The CDR3 numbers 13 residues from cysteine through phenylalanine. The sequence is cut down to CDR3 DNA, 39 bases in frame from base 1. CDR1 and CDR2 are read off the germline V gene (reference sequence) as SEHNR and FQNEAQ. The trim is 5 bases for V and 6 bases for J, with a gap of 12 bases between the germline ends. Only healthy Caucasian donors were included. Three pairs of female monozygotic twins, all aged roughly 18 to 29 years, were included in the twin cohort. Positive isolation kits from Invitrogen were used to isolate CD4+ and CD8+ T cell populations. These records were also assigned to another study, of T cells expressing NK-cell markers. Looking at the second paper: TCR beta-chain repertoires were profiled in sorted CD3+CD56+NKG2C+, CD3+CD56+NKG2C- and CD3+CD56-NKG2C+ T-cell subsets from about 8 donors. Seven of the eight sequenced donors were HCMV-seropositive and one was HCMV-seronegative. To restrict sorting to alphabetaTCR-expressing T cells, an anti-gammadeltaTCR antibody was added in several experiments. In more than five donors, the dominant CD3+CD56+NKG2C+ clonotypes were found to rank among the top 10 CD8+ clonotypes and to make up about 1.0-7.0% of CD8+ T cells. Those dominant clonotypes were again the most abundant among CD3+CD56-NKG2C+ cells in a few donors, at about 25-60.1%. It remained unclear whether the expanded NKG2C-expressing T cell clones were specific for HCMV antigens. All eight donors whose samples were sequenced were randomly selected healthy volunteers, three of them men and five women. HCMV serostatus was determined by detecting HCMV-specific IgG in serum with a commercial ELISA kit. Reads were demultiplexed and grouped by UMI with MIGEC, and clonotypes were assembled and quantified with MiTCR. Only TCR cDNA sequences supported by at least two reads were kept to exclude erroneous sequences. The tcR package was used for downstream repertoire analysis, and clonotypes were matched between fractions using CDR3 nucleotide sequence together with V segment. VDJmatch was used to annotate antigen specificity against VDJdb, with one amino acid substitution in CDR3 allowed.

The receptor was derived from a young woman in good health. This receptor chain uses TRBV7-9 and TRBJ2-3; no D gene can be assigned with confidence. Sequencing used CD8+ T cells sorted from blood. The nucleotide sequence reads TGTGCCAGCAGCGCTGGGTCGACGGATACGCAGTATTTT. Translated, it gives CASSAGSTDTQYF.